The clone carrying this T cell receptor beta chain was picked up a small number of times. Its antigen remains unidentified. The PCR employed 60 Vbeta primers together with 13 Jbeta primers. Only in-frame clones appear in the TCRdb table, and some are missing; sequencing was by immunoSEQ multiplex PCR. The profile shows 180,000 or so clones, roughly 77% of them singletons. The sample comes from a study of cytomegalovirus exposure and HLA in healthy donors. Points from the study as a whole: Association of a missense DCLRE1C variant with TCR beta V- and J-gene trimming was reported in a later analysis.

V lost 11 bases and J lost 3, with 22 bases in between. This CDR3 is built from 15 residues. The germline V gene encodes CDR1 SGHTA and CDR2 FQGTGA. What was sequenced was PBMCs. The chain links TRBV7-3 to TRBJ2-5; D possibly corresponds to TRBD2 (5 bases). The sequence derives from a middle-aged woman in good health and CMV-seropositive. The CDR3 is CALPPGSDWKETQYF. CDR3 sequence (DNA): TGTGCCCTACCTCCGGGATCGGATTGGAAAGAGACCCAGTACTTC.